This TCR beta chain was captured by sequencing in a study of CD8 T cells in ankylosing spondylitis. Notes on the study in general: Ankylosing spondylitis blood appeared to carry a characteristic TCR beta motif of fewer than 10 highly homologous variants. There was reportedly significant enrichment of clones that were disease-linked in matched ankylosing spondylitis synovial fluid.

Looked up from germline, CDR1 is ENHRY and CDR2 is SYGVKD. Trimming cost V 10 bases and J 0 bases, with 14 bases left between them. There are 14 residues in the CDR3. TCRdb redid the calling of the 5' RACE reads with MiXCR, one entry per CDR3 protein. The table has approximately 220,000 distinct CDR3 sequences, around a quarter seen once. This clonotype showed up just a few times. The antigen is unknown. The sequenced sample consisted of blood, either unsorted or a sorted T cell fraction (not recorded which). The clonotype was recovered from a male donor with ankylosing spondylitis or in good health (not recorded which). The genes are TRBV10-3 and TRBJ2-3; possible D gene TRBD1, 6 bases. CDR3 nucleotides: TGTGCCACAAGGACAGCGGCGAGCACAGATACGCAGTATTTT. This sequence encodes CATRTAASTDTQYF.